One and the same sample provided the 13 T cell receptor beta chains below, sequenced in a study of T cells in Graves' hyperthyroidism and ophthalmopathy. What was amplified from RNA transcripts were TCR beta CDR3 regions. Carried out on the TCR CDR3, a first-round RT-PCR used the HTBI primer set. In TCRdb, the multiplex PCR reads were re-called with MiXCR into one record per CDR3 protein. The sample includes 450,000 to 600,000 distinct CDR3 sequences, just under 20% of them seen just once. Sample: blood. All receptors come from a man aged 40-50 years with Graves' ophthalmopathy.

This chain connects TRBV20-1 to TRBJ1-5; tentatively, D is TRBD1 (5 bases). Germline CDR1 is DFQATT and CDR2 is SNEGSKA (reference sequence). V was trimmed by 2 bases and J by 6 bases, leaving 8 bases between them. The CDR3 is 12 residues long. The CDR3 coding sequence is TGCAGTGCTAGAAGGGGCGGTCAGCCCCAGCATTTT. It encodes CSARRGGQPQHF.

This clonotype turned up a few times. The chain combines TRBV6-2 or TRBV6-3 with TRBJ2-1; D uncertain. There are 11 residues in the CDR3. Germline CDR1 MNHEY, CDR2 SVGEGT. The V end lost 6 bases, the J end lost 9 bases, and 9 bases lay between the germline ends. CDR3 amino acids: CASSQPAEQFF. The DNA for the CDR3 is TGTGCCAGCAGCCAGCCGGCTGAGCAGTTCTTC.

The CDR3 DNA is TGTGCCAGTAGTCCAGGGACTAGCGGGAGTTTTTACGAGCAGTACTTC. Translation gives CASSPGTSGSFYEQYF. V is TRBV19 and J is TRBJ2-7; 14 bases are shared with TRBD2. Per germline, CDR1 LNHDA and CDR2 SQIVND (reference sequence). Germline trimming cut 5 bases from V and 4 bases from J; bases unmatched to any gene: 7. The CDR3 is made up of 16 amino acids.

This clonotype was found a few times. The DNA of the CDR3 is TGTGCCAGTACCGACCCGGGGCTGAACACTGAAGCTTTCTTT. Amino acid sequence: CASTDPGLNTEAFF. The chain links TRBV19 to TRBJ1-1; D might be TRBD1 (5 bases). CDR3 size: 14 residues. Per the germline V gene, CDR1 is LNHDA and CDR2 is SQIVND (reference sequence). V was pared by 7 bases and J by 0 bases, with 12 bases between.

This clonotype was seen just once. This chain connects TRBV9 to TRBJ2-3; the match to TRBD2 covers 9 bases. V trimming: 0 bases; J trimming: 2 bases; junction bases outside the gene matches: 4. CDR1 is SGDLS, CDR2 YYNGEE, per germline. The CDR3 sequence is 16 residues long. The CDR3 loop is CASSVALAGPTDTQYF. As DNA, the CDR3 is TGTGCCAGCAGCGTAGCGCTAGCGGGGCCCACAGATACGCAGTATTTT.

This clonotype was detected ten times or more. J is TRBJ2-1 and V is TRBV5-1; D perhaps matches TRBD2 (5 bases). There are 15 residues in the CDR3. The germline V and J ends were trimmed by 3 bases and 2 bases, with 12 bases remaining between them. Germline V lookup: CDR1 SGHRS, CDR2 YFSETQ. CDR3 loop: CASSYGPGTYNEQFF. The CDR3 DNA sequence: TGCGCCAGCAGCTATGGACCGGGGACCTACAATGAGCAGTTCTTC.

About this clonotype itself: A junction end diverges from the germline sequence, so it may reflect a read error. The chain carries TRBV7-3 and TRBJ2-3; 9 bases map to TRBD2. Looked up from germline, CDR1 is SGHTA and CDR2 is FQGTGA. CDR3 length: 13 amino acids. CDR3 bases: TGTGCCGGCAGCTCCGAGGGACTAGCTACGCAGTATTTT. This sequence encodes CAGSSEGLATQYF.

This clonotype was seen repeatedly, ten times or more. This CDR3 reads CASSQQLGNQPQHF. The CDR3 coding sequence is TGTGCCAGCAGCCAACAACTGGGCAATCAGCCCCAGCATTTT. The V call is TRBV2, the J call TRBJ1-5, with D hard to call. The CDR3 extends over 14 amino acids. Germline V gives CDR1 SNHLY, CDR2 FYNNEI. V was trimmed by 6 bases and J by 2 bases, leaving 11 bases between them.

A note on this clonotype: Its ends do not fully match the called genes, so a read error is possible. This chain uses TRBV7-7 with TRBJ2-1, with D tentatively TRBD1 or TRBD2 (5 bases each). This CDR3 comprises 14 residues. Germline V CDR1 and CDR2: SSHAT, FNYEAQ (reference sequence). This CDR3 reads CASSQQTGAGEQFF. The DNA of the CDR3 is TGTGCTAGCAGCCAGCAGACCGGGGCAGGAGAGCAGTTCTTC.

The rearrangement uses TRBV18 and TRBJ2-2; D tentatively fits TRBD1 or TRBD2 (5 bases each). There are 17 residues in the CDR3. Between the trimmed V and J ends, which lost 1 base and 6 bases, there was a span of 18 bases. The germline gives CDR1 KGHSH, CDR2 LQKENI. The CDR3 DNA reads as TGTGCCAGCTCACCACGGGACGTATCCCCGGCCTCCGGGGAGCTGTTTTTT. Translation: CASSPRDVSPASGELFF.

This clonotype was seen a handful of times. The chain joins TRBV7-2 to TRBJ1-5, with D tentatively TRBD1 (5 bases). CDR3 size: 15 residues. Germline CDR1 SGHTA, CDR2 FQGNSA. V was cut by 1 base and J by 4 bases, with 11 bases left in between. CDR3 amino acids: CASSLDNRRNQPQHF. The CDR3 DNA is TGTGCCAGCAGCTTAGATAACAGGCGTAATCAGCCCCAGCATTTT.

This clonotype was seen only a few times. This CDR3 is CSVAGPMNTEAFF. The CDR3 DNA sequence: TGCAGCGTTGCGGGACCAATGAACACTGAAGCTTTCTTT. The V call is TRBV29-1, the J call TRBJ1-1, with D possibly matching TRBD1 (5 bases). The length of the CDR3 is 13 residues. The V gene's germline CDR1 is SQVTM and CDR2 ANQGSEA. The V and J ends lost 4 bases and 0 bases respectively, with 9 bases between them.

This clonotype was detected ten times or more. This rearrangement joins TRBV12-3 or TRBV12-4 to TRBJ2-3; D gene ambiguous. This CDR3 is built from 13 residues. Trimming removed 2 bases from V and 2 bases from J, with 5 bases in between. The CDR3 loop reads CASSLSFTDTQYF. The CDR3 nucleotides are TGTGCCAGCAGTTTATCCTTCACAGATACGCAGTATTTT.